Shown below are 30 T cell receptor beta chains from a single sample sequenced in a study of T cell repertoires in cytomegalovirus infection (dated by TCRdb to about 2019). The treatment or condition label corresponds to: in vitro stimulation with specific CMV peptide epitopes to enrich CMV-specific T cells. Antigens of these TCRs are unknown. The listed sequencing device is Illumina HiSeq 1500. TCRdb reprocessing: public reads trimmed at Q25 with fastp, clones called with MiXCR, in-frame beta chains kept. For every CDR3 protein sequence, its rows merge into one entry that carries the most common genes and DNA. The sample includes approximately 770,000 distinct CDR3 sequences, with 25% to 30% observed a single time. Of the sample, 13% is held by the ten largest clones. The specimen was cultured CD8+ T cells from PBMCs, collected from culture after CMV antigen stimulation. The receptors come from a human donor in good health (CMV status not recorded). Some clones in this sample may be carry-over from other donors' samples.

This CDR3 is CASSDVGGEQFF. CDR3 DNA sequence: TGTGCCAGCAGTGACGTGGGCGGTGAGCAGTTCTTC. This sequence joins TRBV2 and TRBJ2-1; D unresolved. The V gene's germline CDR1 is SNHLY and CDR2 FYNNEI. V gave up 3 bases and J gave up 9 bases, with 9 bases separating them. The CDR3 totals 12 residues.

The chain carries TRBV28 and TRBJ2-7, with 7 bases that match TRBD1. Germline loops: CDR1 MDHEN, CDR2 SYDVKM. This CDR3 spans 14 amino acids. The trim removed 5 bases at V and 3 bases at J, leaving 7 bases unmatched. The CDR3 is CASSQTGTDYEQYV. The CDR3 DNA follows: TGTGCCAGCAGTCAAACCGGGACAGACTACGAGCAGTACGTC.

This clonotype was recorded at least ten times. For the CDR3, the DNA is TGTGCCAGCAGTAGGGGGGGAAAACCCCAAGAGACCCAGTACTTC. Amino acids: CASSRGGKPQETQYF. The V call is TRBV5-4, the J call TRBJ2-5; weak D call: TRBD2 (7 bases). This CDR3 has 15 residues. Trimming left V 5 bases short and J 1 base short, with 15 bases between. Germline V gene lookup returns CDR1 SGHNT and CDR2 YYREEE (reference sequence).

This clonotype was seen more than once but under ten times. This chain connects TRBV7-3 to TRBJ2-1, with TRBD2 matching 7 bases. CDR3 size: 15 residues. Trimming took 2 bases from V and 7 from J; bases not matched to a gene: 8. Germline CDR1 SGHTA, CDR2 FQGTGA. The CDR3 protein is CASSLGRGLRNEQFF. CDR3 sequence (DNA): TGTGCCAGCAGCTTAGGGCGGGGGTTGAGAAATGAGCAGTTCTTC.

This clonotype was detected many times. The chain uses TRBV7-2 and TRBJ2-1; a weak D match, TRBD2 (5 bases). Per the germline V gene, CDR1 is SGHTA and CDR2 is FQGNSA. V was cut by 1 base and J by 2 bases, with 9 bases left in between. There are 15 residues in the CDR3. The CDR3 DNA follows: TGTGCCAGCAGCTTAGAAGCGGTGGCCTACAATGAGCAGTTCTTC. It encodes CASSLEAVAYNEQFF. The variable domain in full, with the rest retrieved from reference TRBV7-2 and TRBJ2-1, is GAGVSQSPSNKVTEKGKDVELRCDPISGHTALYWYRQSLGQGLEFLIYFQGNSAPDKSGLPSDRFSAERTGGSVSTLTIQRTQQEDSAVYLCASSLEAVAYNEQFFGPGTRLTVL.

This clonotype was seen only a few times. The chain joins TRBV28 to TRBJ1-6, with 7 positions matching TRBD1. V shed 3 bases, J shed 6 bases, and the junction held 2 bases outside the gene matches. The CDR3 has 14 residues. Germline V CDR1 and CDR2: MDHEN, SYDVKM. In DNA, the CDR3 is TGTGCCAGCAGTTTTGGGACAGTTAATTCACCCCTCCACTTT. This codes for CASSFGTVNSPLHF.

This clonotype was picked up a small number of times. The chain recombines TRBV7-6 with TRBJ2-1; TRBD1 matches at 7 bases. From germline, CDR1 is SGHVS and CDR2 FNYEAQ. The junction had 9 bases not matched to a gene; V was cut back by 1 base and J by 9 bases. CDR3 length equals 15 residues. The CDR3 is CASSLDKGALTEQFF. DNA of the CDR3: TGTGCCAGCAGCTTAGACAAGGGGGCCCTCACTGAGCAGTTCTTC.

This clonotype was seen only a few times. The chain links TRBV7-9 to TRBJ2-2, with no clear D. There are 17 residues in the CDR3. Germline V gives CDR1 SEHNR, CDR2 FQNEAQ (reference sequence). The germline V and J ends were trimmed by 0 bases and 0 bases, with 11 bases remaining between them. Here the CDR3 reads CASSLASSLTNTGELFF. CDR3 bases: TGTGCCAGCAGCTTAGCGTCCAGTCTCACGAACACCGGGGAGCTGTTTTTT.

Concerning this clonotype itself: A read error may explain this, as a much larger clone is one base away. The chain has TRBV28 and TRBJ2-2; 7 nucleotides align to TRBD1. The length of the CDR3 is 12 residues. Germline CDR1 and CDR2: MDHEN and SYDVKM. DNA for the CDR3: TGTGTCAGCAGGACAGGAGACAGGGAGCTGTTTTTT. Residues: CVSRTGDRELFF.

The J gene is TRBJ2-1, the V gene TRBV27; 7 bases align to TRBD2. This CDR3 is 16 amino acids long. Germline CDR1 is MNHEY and CDR2 is SMNVEV (reference sequence). V gave up 1 base and J gave up 2 bases; unmatched junction bases: 5. The CDR3 nucleotides read TGTGCCAGCAGTTTATGGGCTAGCGGAACCTACAATGAGCAGTTCTTC. Translation gives CASSLWASGTYNEQFF.

The chain uses TRBV7-9 and TRBJ2-3, with a tentative D call TRBD1 (6 bases). V dropped 5 bases and J dropped 0 bases, with 12 bases sitting between them. The CDR3 contains 15 residues. Germline V lookup: CDR1 SEHNR, CDR2 FQNEAQ (reference sequence). CDR3 in amino acids: CASSTTGFSTDTQYF. The DNA for the CDR3 is TGTGCCAGCAGCACTACAGGGTTTAGCACAGATACGCAGTATTTT.

This chain links TRBV7-2 with TRBJ1-5; D is possibly TRBD1 (5 bases). Per germline, CDR1 SGHTA and CDR2 FQGNSA. This CDR3 contains 15 residues. V dropped 5 bases and J dropped 0 bases, with 11 bases sitting between them. The CDR3 is CASSRGPNSNQPQHF. The CDR3 DNA follows: TGTGCCAGCAGCCGGGGACCCAATAGCAATCAGCCCCAGCATTTT.

The genes are TRBV29-1 and TRBJ2-2; 7 nucleotides match TRBD1. Germline CDR1 reads SQVTM; CDR2 reads ANQGSEA. The CDR3 is 12 amino acids. Here the CDR3 DNA reads TGCTCTCAAGACAGGGACACCGGGGAGCTGTTTTTT. Amino acid sequence: CSQDRDTGELFF.

V is TRBV27 and J is TRBJ2-1, with D hard to call. Germline CDR1 reads MNHEY; CDR2 reads SMNVEV (reference sequence). CDR3 size: 13 residues. Trimming removed 0 bases from V and 7 bases from J, with 7 bases in between. The CDR3: CASSLSRHNEQFF. The CDR3 DNA is TGTGCCAGCAGTTTATCCCGACATAATGAGCAGTTCTTC.

This clonotype showed up just a few times. The V call is TRBV4-2, the J call TRBJ1-5, with a possible D match to TRBD1 (5 bases). V was trimmed by 5 bases and J by 3 bases, leaving 17 bases between them. The CDR3 contains 16 residues. Germline V gene data show CDR1 as LGHNA and CDR2 as YNFKEQ. CDR3 nucleotides: TGTGCCAGCAGCTCAGTCCAGGGAGTAGACAATCAGCCCCAGCATTTT. Protein product: CASSSVQGVDNQPQHF.

In the case of this clonotype: A read error may account for a junction end that differs from germline. The chain couples TRBV27 to TRBJ1-6; D is unclear. Per germline, CDR1 MNHEY and CDR2 SMNVEV (reference sequence). The CDR3 length is 14 residues. The CDR3: CASSVLGQNSSLHF. The CDR3 DNA sequence: TGTGCCAGCAGTGTCCTAGGGCAGAATTCATCCCTCCACTTT.

The rearrangement joins TRBV12-3 or TRBV12-4 to TRBJ2-5, with D possibly being TRBD1 or TRBD2 (5 bases each). The length of the CDR3 is 16 residues. Trimming stripped 3 bases from V and 5 bases from J, with 19 bases between. CDR3 sequence reads: CASSFGGGGWGETQYF. In DNA, the CDR3 is TGTGCCAGCAGTTTCGGTGGCGGAGGTTGGGGCGAGACCCAGTACTTC.

The chain joins TRBV19 to TRBJ1-2, with a tentative D call TRBD1 (5 bases). The germline gives CDR1 LNHDA, CDR2 SQIVND (reference sequence). With 7 bases removed from V and 6 bases from J, the gap between germline ends came to 12 bases. CDR3 size: 12 residues. CDR3 sequence (DNA): TGTGCCAGTACGGGATCGGGGGATGGCTACACCTTC. Its protein product is CASTGSGDGYTF.

The chain's CDR3 is CASSLGLAGGALEQYF. In DNA, the CDR3 is TGTGCCAGCAGTTTGGGACTAGCGGGGGGGGCCCTCGAGCAGTACTTC. The rearrangement links TRBV6-1 to TRBJ2-7; 16 bases fit TRBD2. Germline lookup yields CDR1 MNHNS and CDR2 SASEGT. The V gene end was trimmed by 5 bases and the J gene end by 6 bases; junction bases not matched to a gene: 7. This CDR3 is built from 16 residues.

The chain couples TRBV7-4 to TRBJ2-2; the D is unclear. The CDR3 covers 14 residues. In germline, CDR1 is SGHVT, CDR2 SQSDAQ. Trimming removed 3 bases from V and 11 bases from J, with 16 bases in between. Here the CDR3 DNA reads TGTGCCAGCAGCTTCAACCCAACAAACTCCGAGCTGTTTTTT. This codes for CASSFNPTNSELFF. The complete variable domain, with remaining parts taken from reference TRBV7-4 and TRBJ2-2, reads GAGVSQSPRYKVAKRGRDVALRCDSISGHVTLYWYRQTLGQGSEVLTYSQSDAQRDKSGRPSGRFSAERPERSVSTLKIQRTEQGDSAVYLCASSFNPTNSELFFGEGSRLTVL.

This clonotype was detected many times. The chain joins TRBV27 to TRBJ1-5; D may be TRBD1 (6 bases). The germline V gene encodes CDR1 MNHEY and CDR2 SMNVEV (reference sequence). The germline V and J ends were trimmed by 6 bases and 7 bases, with 16 bases remaining between them. The CDR3 runs to 14 residues. The CDR3 region has the DNA TGTGCCAGCAGACTACAGGGCTCGGAGCAGCCCCAGCATTTT. It is translated as CASRLQGSEQPQHF.

V and J are TRBV6-1 and TRBJ2-3; D possibly corresponds to TRBD2 (5 bases). The germline V and J ends were trimmed by 5 bases and 2 bases, with 11 bases remaining between them. The germline V gene has CDR1 MNHNS and CDR2 SASEGT. The CDR3 covers 14 residues. CDR3 region: CASSPRTYTDTQYF. For the CDR3, the DNA is TGTGCCAGCAGTCCCCGGACTTACACAGATACGCAGTATTTT.

In this sample, this clonotype turned up many times. V gene TRBV5-4 combines with J gene TRBJ2-5; 9 positions match TRBD2. Germline V gives CDR1 SGHNT, CDR2 YYREEE (reference sequence). The CDR3 has 15 residues. The ends lost 4 bases at V and 1 base at J; junction bases unmatched: 5. The CDR3 DNA reads as TGTGCCAGCAGCCCCTCGACTAGCGGCCAAGAGACCCAGTACTTC. As protein: CASSPSTSGQETQYF.

The V call is TRBV6-6, the J call TRBJ2-5, with TRBD1 identical over 9 bases. This CDR3 has 17 residues. V gave up 6 bases and J gave up 5 bases; unmatched junction bases: 16. Germline assignment: CDR1 MNHNY and CDR2 SVGAGI (reference sequence). CDR3 sequence: CASSDLWDRDRSETQYF. CDR3 DNA: TGTGCCAGCAGCGACCTCTGGGACAGGGATCGCTCGGAGACCCAGTACTTC.

This chain uses TRBV7-6 with TRBJ2-4; tentative D call: TRBD1 (6 bases). V was clipped by 5 bases and J by 6 bases, with 17 bases between them. Germline-derived CDR1 and CDR2 are SGHVS and FNYEAQ. This CDR3 has 15 residues. CDR3 region: CASSQSGAGGNIQYF. The CDR3 DNA is TGTGCCAGCAGCCAGTCAGGGGCCGGAGGAAACATTCAGTACTTC.

This clonotype was observed a handful of times. The J gene is TRBJ1-6, the V gene TRBV7-9; D ambiguous. CDR1 and CDR2 (germline): SEHNR, FQNEAQ (reference sequence). CDR3 size: 16 residues. V was pared by 1 base and J by 0 bases, with 7 bases between. CDR3 DNA: TGTGCCAGCAGCTTAGTCGGTTACTCCTATAATTCACCCCTCCACTTT. Translation: CASSLVGYSYNSPLHF. The entire variable domain, with the rest obtained from reference TRBV7-9 and TRBJ1-6, is as follows: DTGVSQNPRHKITKRGQNVTFRCDPISEHNRLYWYRQTLGQGPEFLTYFQNEAQLEKSRLLSDRFSAERPKGSFSTLEIQRTEQGDSAMYLCASSLVGYSYNSPLHFGNGTRLTVT.

A few counts support this clonotype. The chain links TRBV2 to TRBJ2-2; D is undetermined. Germline CDR1 reads SNHLY; CDR2 reads FYNNEI. This CDR3 is built from 13 residues. V was trimmed by 4 bases and J by 6 bases, leaving 9 bases between them. The CDR3 coding sequence is TGTGCCAGCAGTGCCCGGTTACCCGGGGAGCTGTTTTTT. The encoded protein is CASSARLPGELFF.

A single count supports this clonotype. This CDR3 is CASSTRGDHQETQYF. CDR3 nucleotide sequence: TGTGCCAGCTCAACGCGGGGGGACCACCAAGAGACCCAGTACTTC. V and J are TRBV6-8 and TRBJ2-5, with 8 bases matching TRBD2. The CDR3 runs to 15 residues. The germline V gene has CDR1 MNHGY and CDR2 SAAAGT. The V gene end was trimmed by 8 bases and the J gene end by 0 bases; junction bases not matched to a gene: 8.

There are a few counts of this clonotype. This chain joins TRBV5-8 and TRBJ2-7; no reliable D call. V lost 4 bases and J lost 4, with 30 bases in between. Germline-derived CDR1 and CDR2 are SGHTS and YDEGEE. This CDR3 spans 19 amino acids. The CDR3 region has the DNA TGTGCCAGCAGCCAGAATGATCTACGAATGAAGCGAGCACTATACGAGCAGTACGTC. Translating gives CASSQNDLRMKRALYEQYV.

This clonotype has a handful of counts. This chain connects TRBV4-1 to TRBJ1-5, with a possible D match to TRBD1 (6 bases). Germline CDR1 is MGHRA and CDR2 is YSYEKL. CDR3 length: 18 residues. Trimming stripped 2 bases from V and 6 bases from J, with 23 bases between. In DNA form, the CDR3 reads TGCGCCAGCAGCCAATATACAGGGCTGGATGGGATTCGTCAGCCCCAGCATTTT. Amino acid sequence: CASSQYTGLDGIRQPQHF.